This passage covers 23 T cell receptor beta chains from one sample sequenced in a study of blood T cell repertoires in COVID-19 (dated by TCRdb to the early 2020s). The receptor library was made with the immunoSEQ multiplex PCR assay. This immuneACCESS table, as held by TCRdb, lists in-frame sequences with V and J called but not all clones. Of the missing ones, under half trace to an unresolved V gene in checked studies; the others have no known cause. The sample table contains approximately 200,000 clones; only one count was recorded for 70% to 80% of them. The ten largest clones take up nearly 6% of the sample. Material: peripheral blood. The receptors originated from a woman between 40 and 55 years old with COVID-19, enrolled during active disease.

CDR3 nucleotides: TGCGCCAGCAGTCAATCTGAAGCCCAGCCCCAGCATTTT. Translated, it gives CASSQSEAQPQHF. The chain recombines TRBV23-1 with TRBJ1-5; D unclear. TRBV23-1 is labeled an ORF, and its function is uncertain. Trimming removed 0 bases from V and 7 bases from J, with 7 bases in between. This CDR3 has 13 residues.

The chain combines TRBV3-1 (or the pseudogene TRBV3-2) with TRBJ2-5, with 7 positions matching TRBD1. Germline-derived CDR1 and CDR2 are LGHDT and YNNKEL (reference sequence). The CDR3 consists of 15 residues. The junction had 8 bases not matched to a gene; V was cut back by 3 bases and J by 4 bases. CDR3 DNA: TGTGCCAGCAGCCACAGGGGGTTTGGGGGAGAGACCCAGTACTTC. It translates to CASSHRGFGGETQYF.

This clone was counted only a few times. This chain links TRBV30 with TRBJ1-6; tentatively, D is TRBD1 (5 bases). The CDR3 extends over 14 amino acids. Germline CDR1 GTSNPN, CDR2 SVGIG (reference sequence). V lost 3 bases and J lost 6, with 12 bases in between. The CDR3 region is CAWRGLGANSPLHF. CDR3 sequence (DNA): TGTGCCTGGAGGGGTCTTGGGGCTAATTCACCCCTCCACTTT.

The rearrangement joins TRBV19 to TRBJ2-2; 10 nucleotides match TRBD2. The length of the CDR3 is 16 residues. V trimming: 3 bases; J trimming: 7 bases; junction bases outside the gene matches: 8. CDR1 is LNHDA, CDR2 SQIVND, per germline (reference sequence). CDR3 region: CASSIITSGTFGELFF. In nucleotides, the CDR3 is TGTGCCAGTAGTATTATTACTAGCGGGACGTTCGGGGAGCTGTTTTTT.

The V call is TRBV27, the J call TRBJ1-5, with 8 bases identical to TRBD1. The germline gives CDR1 MNHEY, CDR2 SMNVEV (reference sequence). With 4 bases clipped from V and 6 bases from J, the junction kept 20 bases outside the gene matches. The CDR3 totals 19 residues. CDR3 amino acids: CASSSETGTGSFGGQPQHF. The CDR3 region has the DNA TGTGCCAGCAGTTCCGAAACCGGGACAGGAAGCTTCGGTGGTCAGCCCCAGCATTTT.

V gene TRBV19 combines with J gene TRBJ2-7, with 7 bases matching TRBD2. The V and J ends lost 4 bases and 4 bases, in that order; junction bases with no gene match: 10. Germline-derived CDR1 and CDR2 are LNHDA and SQIVND (reference sequence). The length of the CDR3 is 15 residues. CDR3 residues: CASSTGGLVFYEQYF. The CDR3 nucleotides read TGTGCCAGTAGTACCGGAGGACTAGTTTTTTACGAGCAGTACTTC.

This CDR3 is CASSYQPDPRGYEQYF. CDR3 DNA sequence: TGTGCCAGCAGTTACCAACCGGACCCTAGGGGATACGAGCAGTACTTC. This chain joins TRBV6-5 and TRBJ2-7; possible D gene TRBD1, 5 bases. Deletions cut 2 bases from V and 4 bases from J, with 18 bases between. CDR1 and CDR2 from the germline V gene are MNHEY and SVGAGI. CDR3 length equals 16 residues.

The chain recombines TRBV7-9 with TRBJ2-3; 10 nucleotides match TRBD2. Trimming cost V 5 bases and J 0 bases; bases outside gene matches: 5. Looked up from germline, CDR1 is SEHNR and CDR2 is FQNEAQ (reference sequence). CDR3 length equals 16 residues. CDR3 in amino acids: CASSGLADYSTDTQYF. DNA for the CDR3: TGTGCCAGCAGCGGACTAGCGGACTATAGCACAGATACGCAGTATTTT.

V gene TRBV9 combines with J gene TRBJ2-3, with TRBD2 identical over 10 bases. CDR1 and CDR2 from the germline V gene are SGDLS and YYNGEE. The length of the CDR3 is 15 residues. Losses at the gene ends were 4 bases for V and 1 base for J; bases not matched to a gene: 3. The CDR3, as DNA: TGTGCCAGCAGCTATCTAGCGGGAGGCACAGATACGCAGTATTTT. Protein: CASSYLAGGTDTQYF.

A few counts support this clone. The chain employs TRBV7-2 and TRBJ2-3; tentatively, D is TRBD1 (7 bases). Trimming cost V 5 bases and J 8 bases, with 14 bases left between them. Germline V CDR1 and CDR2: SGHTA, FQGNSA. This CDR3 contains 13 residues. The CDR3 nucleotides read TGTGCCAGCAGCGCGACAGGGAGGCCTACGCAGTATTTT. This sequence encodes CASSATGRPTQYF.

The chain combines TRBV5-4 with TRBJ2-5; 12 bases agree with TRBD2. Germline-derived CDR1 and CDR2 are SGHNT and YYREEE (reference sequence). With V trimmed by 10 bases and J by 4 bases, 11 bases remained unmatched. CDR3 length equals 15 residues. CDR3 in DNA: TGTGCCTCCTCTTCTAGCGGGAGGGCCGGAGAGACCCAGTACTTC. Translation gives CASSSSGRAGETQYF.

The table lists this clone with a few counts. The rearrangement joins TRBV5-8 to TRBJ1-1; 7 bases align to TRBD1. CDR1 SGHTS and CDR2 YDEGEE come from the germline V gene. CDR3 length equals 19 residues. J gave up 3 bases and V 4 bases, and 21 bases lay outside the gene matches. CDR3 nucleotide sequence: TGTGCCAGCAGCCGGCAATGGGGACACTGGGAAACAGGGGACACTGAAGCTTTCTTT. Its protein product is CASSRQWGHWETGDTEAFF.

In this sample, this clone turned up a few times. The chain combines TRBV5-4 with TRBJ1-2; a weak D match, TRBD1 (6 bases). The germline V gene encodes CDR1 SGHNT and CDR2 YYREEE (reference sequence). Trimming took off 0 bases at V and 4 bases at J, with 10 bases between the two ends. This CDR3 comprises 14 residues. The CDR3 DNA is TGTGCCAGCAGCTTGGAACAGGGCCCCTATGGCTACACCTTC. It translates to CASSLEQGPYGYTF.

V and J are TRBV6-2 or TRBV6-3 and TRBJ2-7, with TRBD1 identical over 9 bases. Losses at the gene ends were 6 bases for V and 3 bases for J; bases not matched to a gene: 12. CDR1 and CDR2 (germline): MNHEY, SVGEGT. The CDR3 covers 16 residues. The CDR3 protein is CASSVAGTGFGYEQYF. Here the CDR3 DNA reads TGTGCCAGCAGCGTAGCCGGGACAGGGTTTGGCTACGAGCAGTACTTC.

V is TRBV6-5 and J is TRBJ1-4, with D possibly TRBD1 on 6 matching bases. Trimming cost V 0 bases and J 8 bases, with 16 bases left between them. CDR1 and CDR2 (germline): MNHEY, SVGAGI. The CDR3 totals 16 residues. The CDR3 here is CASSYSNLGAEEKLFF. CDR3 coding DNA: TGTGCCAGCAGTTACTCAAACTTGGGGGCCGAGGAAAAACTGTTTTTT.

This chain links TRBV19 with TRBJ1-6, with TRBD1 matching 7 bases. CDR1 is LNHDA and CDR2 is SQIVND in the germline V gene (reference sequence). The CDR3 is 14 residues long. With 7 bases clipped from V and 7 bases from J, the junction kept 7 bases outside the gene matches. Here the CDR3 DNA reads TGTGCCAGTAATGGCGACAGGGCGAATTCACCCCTCCACTTT. Translated, it gives CASNGDRANSPLHF.

This clone was observed a handful of times. This chain links TRBV5-6 with TRBJ2-1, with 7 bases lining up with TRBD2. Germline trimming cut 4 bases from V and 9 bases from J; bases unmatched to any gene: 13. CDR3 length equals 15 residues. The germline V gene has CDR1 SGHDT and CDR2 YYEEEE. The CDR3, as DNA: TGTGCCAGCAGCCGATTTGGGGGGGAATCTGGTGAGCAGTTCTTC. This codes for CASSRFGGESGEQFF. Drawing the rest from reference TRBV5-6 and TRBJ2-1, the complete variable domain is DAGVTQSPTHLIKTRGQQVTLRCSPKSGHDTVSWYQQALGQGPQFIFQYYEEEERQRGNFPDRFSGHQFPNYSSELNVNALLLGDSALYLCASSRFGGESGEQFFGPGTRLTVL.

CDR3 DNA: TGTGCCAGCAGGGGCCTGGGGGGTCATGGCTACACCTTC. As protein: CASRGLGGHGYTF. This chain joins TRBV5-4 and TRBJ1-2, with D maybe TRBD1 (5 bases). From germline, CDR1 is SGHNT and CDR2 YYREEE (reference sequence). This CDR3 contains 13 residues. The V end lost 5 bases, the J end lost 6 bases, and 14 bases lay between the germline ends.

This chain uses TRBV7-2 with TRBJ1-1; D ambiguous. Germline-derived CDR1 and CDR2 are SGHTA and FQGNSA. The CDR3 contains 14 residues. V lost 2 bases and J lost 4, with 11 bases in between. Written as DNA, the CDR3 is TGTGCCAGCAGCTTATCACGGGGAAGCACTGAAGCTTTCTTT. Translation gives CASSLSRGSTEAFF.

This clone occurred a few times. The chain couples TRBV6-2 or TRBV6-3 to TRBJ1-6, with D possibly matching TRBD1 (5 bases). CDR1 is MNHEY, CDR2 SVGEGT, per germline. This CDR3 contains 14 residues. Trimming removed 4 bases at V and 7 bases at J, with 11 bases between. CDR3 sequence reads: CASSSSGGNSPLHF. Here the CDR3 DNA reads TGTGCCAGCAGTTCATCGGGGGGAAATTCACCCCTCCACTTT.

The V call is TRBV5-4, the J call TRBJ2-5; 10 bases agree with TRBD2. CDR1 is SGHNT and CDR2 is YYREEE in the germline V gene (reference sequence). The CDR3 extends over 17 amino acids. Trimming cost V 4 bases and J 4 bases; bases outside gene matches: 13. The CDR3 spells CASSLGQERGGLETQYF. The CDR3 DNA reads as TGTGCCAGCAGCCTCGGCCAAGAGCGGGGGGGGTTAGAGACCCAGTACTTC.

V gene TRBV25-1 combines with J gene TRBJ1-1; unclear D gene. The germline V and J ends were trimmed by 1 base and 5 bases, with 11 bases remaining between them. CDR1 is MGHDK, CDR2 SYGVNS, per germline. The CDR3 has 14 amino acids. CDR3 sequence: CASSELAGVTEAFF. The CDR3 bases are TGTGCCAGCAGTGAATTGGCGGGAGTAACTGAAGCTTTCTTT. The whole variable domain, remainder taken from reference TRBV25-1 and TRBJ1-1, is EADIYQTPRYLVIGTGKKITLECSQTMGHDKMYWYQQDPGMELHLIHYSYGVNSTEKGDLSSESTVSRIRTEHFPLTLESARPSHTSQYLCASSELAGVTEAFFGQGTRLTVV.

This clone was seen once. V usage is TRBV29-1 and J usage is TRBJ1-3; 8 bases align to TRBD1. The CDR3 spans 13 residues. With 7 bases clipped from V and 5 bases from J, the junction kept 7 bases outside the gene matches. CDR1 is SQVTM and CDR2 is ANQGSEA in the germline V gene. In nucleotides, the CDR3 is TGCAGCGCTTTCCACAGGGGGAGAAACACCATATATTTT. It encodes CSAFHRGRNTIYF.